The sequence of this T cell receptor beta chain was determined in a study of blood T cell repertoires in COVID-19. V lost 1 base and J lost 2, with 10 bases in between. Germline CDR1 is SGHDT and CDR2 is YYEEEE. This CDR3 spans 15 amino acids. The protocol was immunoSEQ multiplex PCR, while the TCRdb copy is restricted to in-frame clones and leaves out a portion. This repertoire shows over 120,000 clones, about 86% found once; its top ten account for around 3.1%. The chain combines TRBV5-6 with TRBJ2-4, with a weak D call TRBD2 (5 bases). This sequence originates from a woman of 80 years or more with acute or convalescent COVID-19. Sample: peripheral blood. The CDR3: CASSLPGGPKNIQYF. The CDR3 DNA reads as TGTGCCAGCAGCTTGCCAGGCGGGCCCAAAAACATTCAGTACTTC.